What follows is one T cell receptor beta chain and its context. Its antigen is currently not known. No base quality information exists; no much larger clone differs at one position. The source of the sample is a study of blood T cell repertoires in COVID-19 (dated by TCRdb to the early 2020s). Regarding the complete study: Collaborator samples came from the United States, Italy and Spain and covered acute and convalescent phases of COVID-19. The material from the prospective study consisted of cDNA or gDNA derived from T cells, B-cell-depleted T cells, or PBMCs. The samples were drawn from two sources: the first 160 participants of the ongoing ImmuneRACE study, and 1,200 or so subjects contributed by 6 global collaborators. A freely available public database, intended as a resource for researchers studying the immune response to SARS-CoV-2, is where the repertoires were released. Sample metadata almost always included a de-identified subject ID, COVID-19 status, age in years and sex. Where HLA class I and class II types were available, the types were taken from metadata supplied by the sample provider, not from assay-based typing. Deeply sampled blood TCRbeta repertoires from subjects exposed to, actively infected with, or recovered from COVID-19 were included in the dataset. Study-wide conclusions, independent of this receptor: Clinical and demographic metadata were provided uncurated, with the amount varying by source and participant.

The CDR3 has 13 amino acids, counting the end cysteine and phenylalanine. Kept here is only the CDR3 DNA, which spans 39 bases and is read in frame from base 1. CDR1 and CDR2 (SGHTA, FQGTGA) derive from the germline V gene. V and J lose 8 bases and 7 bases, and a span of 17 bases separates them. TCRbeta CDR3 regions were amplified from genomic DNA by means of the immunoSEQ Assay, a bias-controlled multiplex PCR. The authors processed their data as follows. The number of nucleated cells in each sample was estimated from the amplification of reference gene primers within the assay. To quantify the absolute abundance of each unique TCRbeta CDR3 rearrangement, sequence reads were collapsed and filtered. For each sample, productive Simpson clonality was calculated as the square root of Simpson's diversity index over productive rearrangements. TCRdb took this table from immuneACCESS and kept in-frame rearrangements with V and J called. Such tables lack part of the clones; where checked against another copy, unresolved V genes explain under half of the gap, and the rest is unexplained. That table gives V, J and clone size, and the DNA gave D and trimming. Present in this sample are over 200,000 clones, around 90% of which were seen just once. Together, the top ten hold 6.5% of the sample.

Samples from volunteer blood donors who had recovered from COVID-19 were contributed by a second Seattle source. Collaborating institutions collected whole blood in K2EDTA tubes following their own protocols. For TCRbeta analysis, collaborator samples were shipped as frozen whole blood, as isolated PBMCs, or as DNA extracted from either sample type. The sequence came from a man in his fifties or sixties who had recovered from COVID-19. The rearranged chain carries TRBV7-3 and TRBJ1-1, and the D gene may be TRBD1, 5 bases matching. Sequenced material: peripheral blood. The sequenced DNA: TGTGCCAGCGCCCAGGGTACGGGGGGTGAAGCTTTCTTT. It encodes CASAQGTGGEAFF.